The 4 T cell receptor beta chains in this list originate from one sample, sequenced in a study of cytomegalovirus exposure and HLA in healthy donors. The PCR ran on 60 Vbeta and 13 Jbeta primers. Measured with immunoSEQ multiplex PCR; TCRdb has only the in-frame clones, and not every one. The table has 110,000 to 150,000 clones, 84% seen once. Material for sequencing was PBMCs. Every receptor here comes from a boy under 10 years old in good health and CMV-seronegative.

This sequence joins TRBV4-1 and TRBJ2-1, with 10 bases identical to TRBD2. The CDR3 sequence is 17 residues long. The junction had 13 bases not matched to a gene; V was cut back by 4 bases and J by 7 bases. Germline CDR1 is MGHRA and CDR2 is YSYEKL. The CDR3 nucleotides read TGCGCCAGCAGCCGAGAATACGTAGCGGGGGGTAGAAATGAGCAGTTCTTC. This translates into CASSREYVAGGRNEQFF.

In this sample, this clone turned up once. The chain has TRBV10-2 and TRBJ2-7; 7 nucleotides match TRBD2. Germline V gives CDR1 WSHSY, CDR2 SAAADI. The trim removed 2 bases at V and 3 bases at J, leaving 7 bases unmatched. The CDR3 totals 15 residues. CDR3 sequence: CASSEPPSGGYEQYF. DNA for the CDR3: TGCGCCAGCAGTGAGCCTCCTAGCGGTGGCTACGAGCAGTACTTC.

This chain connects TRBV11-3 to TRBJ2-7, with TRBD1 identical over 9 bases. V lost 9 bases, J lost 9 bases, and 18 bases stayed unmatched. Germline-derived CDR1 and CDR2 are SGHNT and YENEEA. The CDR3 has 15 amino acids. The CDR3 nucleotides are TGTGCCAGTTTCTCCCGGGACAGGGTACTCGGGGGGCAGTACTTC. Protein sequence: CASFSRDRVLGGQYF.

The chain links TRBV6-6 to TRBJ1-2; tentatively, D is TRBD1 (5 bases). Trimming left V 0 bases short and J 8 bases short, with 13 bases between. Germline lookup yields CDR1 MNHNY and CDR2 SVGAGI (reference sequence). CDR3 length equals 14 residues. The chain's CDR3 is CASSYSGGAAGYTF. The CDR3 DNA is TGTGCCAGCAGTTACTCCGGAGGGGCGGCCGGCTACACCTTC.